A single sample gave rise to the 6 T cell receptor beta chains below, sequenced in a study of tumor and adjacent non-tumor tissue in lung cancer. The library came from three nested PCR rounds adapted from ARM-PCR protocols. One entry per CDR3 protein, called by TCRdb with MiXCR from the multiplex PCR reads. The sample shows some 80,000 distinct CDR3 sequences, over 60% of them seen only once. This sample's RNA came from whole unsorted tissue. More than 3 cm separated this lung sample from the edge of the tumor. The sample was distant non-tumor lung tissue. Receptors were obtained from a man aged 70 or older with non-small cell lung cancer.

The CDR3 region is CSATEDRSYEQYF. Written as DNA, the CDR3 is TGCAGTGCAACCGAGGACAGGAGCTACGAGCAGTACTTC. The rearrangement joins TRBV29-1 to TRBJ2-7, with TRBD1 identical over 7 bases. The CDR3 totals 13 residues. Germline CDR1 is SQVTM and CDR2 is ANQGSEA.

Of note for this clonotype: The final CDR3 position lacks the conserved phenylalanine or tryptophan, pointing to a likely read error. Because the CDR3's place on the DNA is in doubt, the DNA is left out and the CDR3 is given as listed by TCRdb. The chain uses TRBV4-2 and TRBJ2-7; TRBD1, the D gene given by the table, was not confirmed from the DNA. The germline V gene has CDR1 LGHNA and CDR2 YNFKEQ. The CDR3 length is 16 residues, termini included. This CDR3 reads CASSPSDGTGLDEQYL.

As regards this clonotype: No conserved phenylalanine or tryptophan is present at the end of the CDR3, so a read error is the likely explanation. The V gene is TRBV6-6, the J gene TRBJ1-5; D ambiguous. Germline V lookup: CDR1 MNHNY, CDR2 SVGAGI (reference sequence). This CDR3 contains 13 residues. The ends were cut back, 6 bases at V and 7 bases at J, with 13 bases in the middle. CDR3 sequence (DNA): TGTGCCAGCAGCCAGATAGAAAACCAGCCCCAGCATCTT. Translated: CASSQIENQPQHL.

To note about this clonotype: With a much larger clone just one base away, this may be a read error. The gene calls are TRBV7-9 and TRBJ2-3; 14 bases map to TRBD2. The CDR3 spans 16 residues. V lost 6 bases and J lost 5; bases outside the gene matches: 7. The germline V gene has CDR1 SEHNR and CDR2 FQNEAQ (reference sequence). This CDR3 reads CASSGLAGGGIDTQYF. The DNA for the CDR3 is TGTGCCAGCAGTGGACTAGCGGGGGGCGGGATAGATACGCAGTATTTT. Full variable domain (outside the CDR3, taken from reference TRBV7-9 and TRBJ2-3): DTGVSQNPRHKITKRGQNVTFRCDPISEHNRLYWYRQTLGQGPEFLTYFQNEAQLEKSRLLSDRFSAERPKGSFSTLEIQRTEQGDSAMYLCASSGLAGGGIDTQYFGPGTRLTVL.

On this clonotype: One end of the junction does not line up with germline, which may come from a read error. The chain joins TRBV6-2 or TRBV6-3 to TRBJ2-6; a weak D match, TRBD1 (6 bases). The CDR3 has 14 amino acids. CDR1 is MNHEY and CDR2 is SVGEGT in the germline V gene. CDR3 DNA sequence: TGTGCCAGCAATACAGGGTTTGGGGCTAACGTCCTGACTTTC. Protein: CASNTGFGANVLTF.

Of note for this clonotype: An end of the junction does not agree with germline; a read error may underlie this. The chain recombines TRBV6-2 or TRBV6-3 with TRBJ2-3; possible D gene TRBD2, 6 bases. Germline loops: CDR1 MNHEY, CDR2 SVGEGT. The CDR3 is 13 residues long. This CDR3 reads CVSRYSGADTQYF. DNA of the CDR3: TGTGTCAGCAGATACTCGGGAGCAGATACGCAGTATTTT.